This T cell receptor (beta chain) was recorded in a study of shared clonotypes between healthy human individuals. Across the whole study: With ages of 18 to 49, the donors were two women and a few men. A donor's plate count was three for CD4 naive and three for CD4 memory; CD8 naive had two and CD8 memory one. Study-level points and caveats: The low donor count limited represented genetic and exposure-history diversity. Shared across a few donors were roughly 5% of the naive CD4 clonotypes.

This clone was recorded only once. The target antigen is unknown. The identical CDR3 is also encoded by other nucleotide sequences in the sample. Germline V gene sequence: CDR1 SGHRS, CDR2 YFSETQ. The V gene lost 4 bases and the J gene lost 4 bases, with 12 bases spanning the gap. There are 14 residues in the CDR3. The table came from immunoSEQ multiplex PCR; TCRdb's copy has only in-frame clones and leaves some out. The sample lists 2,500,000 or so clones; around nine tenths were seen once. V gene TRBV5-1 combines with J gene TRBJ1-5; D is uncertain. The sample taken for sequencing was naive CD4+ T cells sorted from blood. The subset here: CD45RA+ positively selected. The TCR comes from a man between 18 and 29 years old in good health. This CDR3 is CASSPRAGNQPQHF. CDR3 nucleotides: TGCGCCAGCAGCCCCCGGGCCGGAAATCAGCCCCAGCATTTT.